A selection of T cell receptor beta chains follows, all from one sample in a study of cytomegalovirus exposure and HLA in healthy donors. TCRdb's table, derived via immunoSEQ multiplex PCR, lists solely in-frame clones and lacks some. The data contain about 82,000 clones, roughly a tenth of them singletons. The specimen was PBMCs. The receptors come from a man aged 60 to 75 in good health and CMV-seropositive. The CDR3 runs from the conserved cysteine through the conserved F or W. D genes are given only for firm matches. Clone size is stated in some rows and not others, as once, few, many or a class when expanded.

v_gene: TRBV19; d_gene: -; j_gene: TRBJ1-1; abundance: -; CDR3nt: TGTGCCAGTACCCCTACGGGAGGGGGGACTGAAGCTTTCTTT; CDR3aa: CASTPTGGGTEAFF
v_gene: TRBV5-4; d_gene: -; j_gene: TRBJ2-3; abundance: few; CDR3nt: TGTGCCAGCAGCTTACACAGTGCTAGCACAGATACGCAGTATTTT; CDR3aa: CASSLHSASTDTQYF
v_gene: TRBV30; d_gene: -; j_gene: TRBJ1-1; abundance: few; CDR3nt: TGTGCCTGGAGCCAGGGCTACACTGAAGCTTTCTTT; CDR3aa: CAWSQGYTEAFF
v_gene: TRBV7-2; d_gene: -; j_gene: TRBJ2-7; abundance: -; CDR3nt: TGTGCCAGCAGCTTAGGACCTAGCTCCGACGAGCAGTACTTC; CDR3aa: CASSLGPSSDEQYF
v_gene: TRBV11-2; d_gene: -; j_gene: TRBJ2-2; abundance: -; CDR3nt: TGTGCCAGCAGCCCAACAGGGTTGGGCGGGGAGCTGTTTTTT; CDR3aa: CASSPTGLGGELFF
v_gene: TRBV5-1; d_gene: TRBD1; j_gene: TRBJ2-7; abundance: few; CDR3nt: TGCGCCAGCAGCCGTGAGGACAGGGTAAAAGGGAACGAGCAGTACTTC; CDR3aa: CASSREDRVKGNEQYF
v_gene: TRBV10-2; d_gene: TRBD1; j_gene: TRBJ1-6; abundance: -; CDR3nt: TGCGCCAGCAGTGAGTCGGGACAGACCAATTCACCCCTCCACTTT; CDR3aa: CASSESGQTNSPLHF
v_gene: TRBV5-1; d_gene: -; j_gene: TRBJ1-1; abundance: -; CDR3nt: TGCGCCAGCAGCTTGGCACCCAGGGAAGACACTGAAGCTTTCTTT; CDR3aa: CASSLAPREDTEAFF
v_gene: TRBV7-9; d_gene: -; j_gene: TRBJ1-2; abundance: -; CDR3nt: TGTGCCAGCACCCAAACGGAGGATGGCTACACCTTC; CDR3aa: CASTQTEDGYTF
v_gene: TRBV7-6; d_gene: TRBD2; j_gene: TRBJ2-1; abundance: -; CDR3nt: TGTGCCAGCAACCGACTAGCGGGAGGGAATGAGCAGTTCTTC; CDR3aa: CASNRLAGGNEQFF
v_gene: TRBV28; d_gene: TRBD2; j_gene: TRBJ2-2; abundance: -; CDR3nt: TGTGCCAGCAGTCCCCCTTGGGTAGCGGGAGGGGGGACCGGGGAGCTGTTTTTT; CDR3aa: CASSPPWVAGGGTGELFF
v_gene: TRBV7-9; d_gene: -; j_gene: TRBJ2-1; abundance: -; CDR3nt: TGTGCCAGCAGCTCCCTAGCGACGGGGTACAATGAGCAGTTCTTC; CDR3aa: CASSSLATGYNEQFF
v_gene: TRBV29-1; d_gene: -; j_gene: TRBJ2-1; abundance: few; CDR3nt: TGCAGCGTTGACCCGGACAGTTTAGGTTCCTACAATGAGCAGTTCTTC; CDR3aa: CSVDPDSLGSYNEQFF
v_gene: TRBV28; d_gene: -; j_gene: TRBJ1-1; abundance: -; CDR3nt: TGTGCCAGCAGTTTTAAATTACCTGAGGCTTTCTTT; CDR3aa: CASSFKLPEAFF
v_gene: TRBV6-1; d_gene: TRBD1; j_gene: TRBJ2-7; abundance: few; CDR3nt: TGTGCCAGCATAGGGACAGGGAATGACTACGAGCAGTACTTC; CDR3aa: CASIGTGNDYEQYF
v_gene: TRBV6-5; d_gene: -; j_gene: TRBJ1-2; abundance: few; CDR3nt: TGTGCCAGCAGCCAAGAGGGATTTAACTATGGCTACACCTTC; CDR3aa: CASSQEGFNYGYTF
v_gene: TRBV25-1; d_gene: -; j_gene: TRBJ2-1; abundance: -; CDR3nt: TGTGCCAGCAGTGACCTCCGGGGATTTTACAGCAATGAGCAGTTCTTC; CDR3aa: CASSDLRGFYSNEQFF
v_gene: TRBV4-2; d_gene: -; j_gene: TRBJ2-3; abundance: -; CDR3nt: TGTGCCAGCAGCCAAGATACGGCGGGCTTAATCACAGATACGCAGTATTTT; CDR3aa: CASSQDTAGLITDTQYF
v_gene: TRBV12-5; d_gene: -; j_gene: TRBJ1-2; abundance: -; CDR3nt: TGTGCTAGTGGTTTGGTCCCGCAGGGAGGAACTATAGATGGCTACACCTTC; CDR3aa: CASGLVPQGGTIDGYTF
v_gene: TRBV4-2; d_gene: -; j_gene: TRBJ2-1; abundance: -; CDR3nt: TGTGCCAGCAGCCAAGCAGTTTACTCCTACAATGAGCAGTTCTTC; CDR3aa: CASSQAVYSYNEQFF
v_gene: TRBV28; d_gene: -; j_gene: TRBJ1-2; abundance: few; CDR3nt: TGTGCCAGCAGTGGGGGCAGGTGGGCCAACTATGGCTACACCTTC; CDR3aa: CASSGGRWANYGYTF
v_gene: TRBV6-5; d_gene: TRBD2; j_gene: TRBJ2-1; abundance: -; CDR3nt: TGTGCCAGCAGCCGGGGGGGGTCCTACAATGAGCAGTTCTTC; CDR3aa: CASSRGGSYNEQFF
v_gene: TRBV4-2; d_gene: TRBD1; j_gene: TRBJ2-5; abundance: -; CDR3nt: TGTGCCAGCAGCCAAGGGGGACAGGTCCAAGAGACCCAGTACTTC; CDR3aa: CASSQGGQVQETQYF
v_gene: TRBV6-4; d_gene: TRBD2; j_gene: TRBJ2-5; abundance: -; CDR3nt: TGTGCCAGCAGCGAAAATAGCGGGGGAGAGACCCAGTACTTC; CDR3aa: CASSENSGGETQYF
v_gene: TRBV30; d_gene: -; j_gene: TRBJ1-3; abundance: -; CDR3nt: TGTGCCTGGAGCGCGGGGGCGGGTGGAAACACCATATATTTT; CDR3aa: CAWSAGAGGNTIYF
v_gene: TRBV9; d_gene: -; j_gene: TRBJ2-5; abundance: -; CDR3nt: TGTGCCAGCAGCCCTGCGGGACCGTCTATCGGAGAGACCCAGTACTTC; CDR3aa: CASSPAGPSIGETQYF
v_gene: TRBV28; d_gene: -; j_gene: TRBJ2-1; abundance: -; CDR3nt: TGTGCCAGCAGTTGGAGGCTGGAAGCCAATGAGCAGTTCTTC; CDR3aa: CASSWRLEANEQFF
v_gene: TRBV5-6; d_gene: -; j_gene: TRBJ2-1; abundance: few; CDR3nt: TGTGCCAGCAGCTTGGGCAGCTCCTACAATGAGCAGTTCTTC; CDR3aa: CASSLGSSYNEQFF
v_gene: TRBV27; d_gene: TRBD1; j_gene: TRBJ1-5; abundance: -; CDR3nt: TGTGCCAGCAGTTTGGACAGGGGAGGTCAGCCCCAGCATTTT; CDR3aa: CASSLDRGGQPQHF
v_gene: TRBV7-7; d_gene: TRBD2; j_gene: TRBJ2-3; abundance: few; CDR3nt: TGTGCTAGCAGCTTAGGGCTAGCGGGGGGGCTGAAGACAGATACGCAGTATTTT; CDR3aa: CASSLGLAGGLKTDTQYF
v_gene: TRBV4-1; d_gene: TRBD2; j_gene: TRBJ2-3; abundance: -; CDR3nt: TGCGCCAGCAGCCAGGGCCTAACTAGCGGGGTCACAGATACGCAGTATTTT; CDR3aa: CASSQGLTSGVTDTQYF
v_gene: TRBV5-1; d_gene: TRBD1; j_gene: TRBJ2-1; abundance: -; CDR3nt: TGCGCCAGCAGCTTACGACAGGGAATTAACAATGAGCAGTTCTTC; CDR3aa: CASSLRQGINNEQFF
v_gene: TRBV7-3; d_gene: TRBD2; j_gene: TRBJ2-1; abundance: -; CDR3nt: TGTGCCAGCAGCTTAACTTCGGGAGGGCCCAATGAGCAGTTCTTC; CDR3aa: CASSLTSGGPNEQFF